The 8 T cell receptor beta chains below all came from one sample that was sequenced in a study of blood T cell repertoires in COVID-19. Libraries were prepared by immunoSEQ multiplex PCR; TCRdb keeps only in-frame clonotypes and omits some of them. The sample shows about 97,000 clones, 90% of them seen only once. The sample consisted of peripheral blood. The source is a man in his sixties with acute or convalescent COVID-19.

The rearrangement uses TRBV11-2 and TRBJ1-1; 8 positions agree with TRBD1. Germline lookup yields CDR1 SGHAT and CDR2 FQNNGV. This CDR3 is built from 14 residues. J gave up 5 bases and V 4 bases, and 6 bases lay outside the gene matches. CDR3 bases: TGTGCCAGCAGCTGGCGGACAGGGAGGACTGAAGCTTTCTTT. It specifies CASSWRTGRTEAFF. Supplemented by reference TRBV11-2 and TRBJ1-1, the full variable domain reads EAGVAQSPRYKIIEKRQSVAFWCNPISGHATLYWYQQILGQGPKLLIQFQNNGVVDDSQLPKDRFSAERLKGVDSTLKIQPAKLEDSAVYLCASSWRTGRTEAFFGQGTRLTVV.

V and J are TRBV3-1 (or the pseudogene TRBV3-2) and TRBJ1-4; a possible D gene is TRBD1 (6 bases). This CDR3 contains 14 residues. Trimming removed 4 bases from V and 8 bases from J, with 14 bases in between. Germline V CDR1 and CDR2: LGHDT, YNNKEL (reference sequence). The CDR3 nucleotides read TGTGCCAGCAGCCTACCAGGGGTCCCGGAAAAACTGTTTTTT. Protein sequence: CASSLPGVPEKLFF.

This clone was detected once. The J gene is TRBJ1-6, the V gene TRBV25-1, with D perhaps matching TRBD1 (5 bases). The CDR3 sequence is 14 residues long. CDR1 and CDR2 (germline): MGHDK, SYGVNS. Trimming removed 11 bases at V and 7 bases at J, with 18 bases between. CDR3 in amino acids: CADRPQGLNSPLHF. The CDR3 DNA reads as TGTGCCGACAGACCTCAGGGACTGAATTCACCCCTCCACTTT. The full variable domain, in which reference TRBV25-1 and TRBJ1-6 provide the parts outside the CDR3, is EADIYQTPRYLVIGTGKKITLECSQTMGHDKMYWYQQDPGMELHLIHYSYGVNSTEKGDLSSESTVSRIRTEHFPLTLESARPSHTSQYLCADRPQGLNSPLHFGNGTRLTVT.

The table lists this clone with a few counts. This chain joins TRBV10-3 and TRBJ1-2; D is uncertain. Trimming pared 0 bases from V and 3 bases from J, leaving 8 bases between. The germline V gene encodes CDR1 ENHRY and CDR2 SYGVKD. CDR3 length: 14 amino acids. CDR3 DNA: TGTGCCATCAGTGAGTCGGGCAACTACTATGGCTACACCTTC. Translation gives CAISESGNYYGYTF.

The V and J genes are TRBV7-9 and TRBJ2-2; 7 bases are shared with TRBD1. The V and J ends lost 2 bases and 5 bases, in that order; junction bases with no gene match: 5. Germline V lookup: CDR1 SEHNR, CDR2 FQNEAQ (reference sequence). CDR3 length: 15 amino acids. The CDR3 loop is CASSLQGTATGELFF. In DNA, the CDR3 is TGTGCCAGCAGCTTACAAGGGACAGCGACCGGGGAGCTGTTTTTT.

The chain has TRBV19 and TRBJ2-5, with a weak D call TRBD1 (6 bases). This CDR3 has 14 residues. Germline CDR1 is LNHDA and CDR2 is SQIVND (reference sequence). The V end was cut by 5 bases, the J end by 1 base, with 11 bases between. DNA for the CDR3: TGTGCCAGTAGTTGGACAGCGTCCCAAGAGACCCAGTACTTC. This codes for CASSWTASQETQYF.

V usage is TRBV6-2 or TRBV6-3 and J usage is TRBJ2-3, with 11 bases identical to TRBD2. Trimming at V came to 2 bases and at J to 2 bases, leaving 6 bases not matched to a gene. Germline V gene sequence: CDR1 MNHEY, CDR2 SVGEGT. CDR3 length: 17 residues. The CDR3 sequence is CASSYPLAGGDTDTQYF. CDR3 coding DNA: TGTGCCAGCAGTTACCCTCTAGCGGGGGGCGACACAGATACGCAGTATTTT.

The genes are TRBV10-3 and TRBJ1-2, with D tentatively TRBD1 (5 bases). CDR1 and CDR2 (germline): ENHRY, SYGVKD. The ends were cut back, 0 bases at V and 8 bases at J, with 13 bases in the middle. CDR3 length: 14 residues. The CDR3 DNA follows: TGTGCCATCAGTGAGTCCGGCAGGGAGGTAGGCTACACCTTC. The encoded protein is CAISESGREVGYTF.